In this sample, the clone carrying this T cell receptor (beta chain) turned up once. Its antigen is unidentified. The CDR3 length is 16 residues. In germline, CDR1 is SGHKS, CDR2 YYEKEE (reference sequence). V lost 3 bases, J lost 2 bases, and 18 bases lay in between. In the PCR, 60 Vbeta and 13 Jbeta primers were used. Sequencing used immunoSEQ multiplex PCR; TCRdb keeps in-frame clones, though not all of them. The repertoire has fewer than 150,000 clones, around 80% of them found once; the top ten carry around 5%. This specimen comes from a study of cytomegalovirus exposure and HLA in healthy donors. Study conclusions and caveats: The CMV antigen specificity of a few CMV-associated chains was confirmed through in vitro analysis. Presence/absence analyses treated sequencing depth as roughly uniform across donors.

The chain links TRBV5-5 to TRBJ2-7; tentatively, D is TRBD2 (7 bases). The sequence was obtained from a man aged 30 to 39 in good health. The sequenced sample was PBMCs. The CDR3 DNA is TGTGCCAGCAGCTCCCAGGCCCTCGGGGGGCCCTACGAGCAGTACTTC. This translates into CASSSQALGGPYEQYF.